The present T cell receptor beta chain was sequenced within a study of blood T cells in healthy people across ages. In its sample, this clonotype was seen many times. The germline V gene encodes CDR1 SQVTM and CDR2 ANQGSEA. The V end was cut by 0 bases, the J end by 4 bases, with 7 bases between. The CDR3 runs 12 residues. A second PCR, run for about 7 to 11 cycles, used a sample-barcoded 5' primer plus a J-beta primer mix. Tags on each cDNA molecule came from a template-switch adaptor with 12 random nucleotides. TCRdb reanalysed the 5' RACE reads using MiXCR and keeps one entry per CDR3 protein. This table has roughly 1,700,000 distinct CDR3 sequences, 28% appearing once.

Sequencing was carried out using blood. The J gene is TRBJ2-7, the V gene TRBV29-1; D is unresolved. The TCR originated in a woman younger than 45 in good health. Here the CDR3 DNA reads TGCAGCGTTGAAGATGTAGGGTACGAGCAGTACTTC. The encoded protein is CSVEDVGYEQYF.